The 9 T cell receptor beta chains listed next were all sequenced from one sample in a study of beta chain features in type 1 diabetes. TCRB transcripts that were expressed got sequenced, as all of the isolated RNA had been reverse transcribed. Clones were sequenced by immunoSEQ multiplex PCR, and TCRdb holds only the in-frame ones, with some missing. The sample contains fewer than 400,000 clones, around 8% of which appear only once. The sequencing input was central memory CD4+ T cells from blood. Receptor source: a woman aged 18 to 35 in good health.

To note about this clone: A much larger clone differs from this one at a single base, so this may be a read error. This same CDR3 is encoded by further DNA sequences in the sample. Here the CDR3 reads CASSLVGYEQYF. The CDR3 coding sequence is TGTGCCAGCAGCTTAGTAGGGTACGAGCAGTACTTC. The chain employs TRBV7-9 and TRBJ2-7; D remains unclear. Trimming pared 1 base from V and 4 bases from J, leaving 5 bases between. Germline values: CDR1 SEHNR, CDR2 FQNEAQ (reference sequence). The CDR3 runs 12 residues. Looking up the rest from reference TRBV7-9 and TRBJ2-7 gives the full variable domain: DTGVSQNPRHKITKRGQNVTFRCDPISEHNRLYWYRQTLGQGPEFLTYFQNEAQLEKSRLLSDRFSAERPKGSFSTLEIQRTEQGDSAMYLCASSLVGYEQYFGPGTRLTVT.

The DNA of the CDR3 is TGTGCCAGCACCCTCGGACAGGAACCGAACACTGAAGCTTTCTTT. Its protein product is CASTLGQEPNTEAFF. The rearrangement joins TRBV7-2 to TRBJ1-1, with 7 bases matching TRBD1. The V segment lost 7 bases and the J segment 1 base; nucleotides outside the gene matches: 9. This CDR3 is 15 amino acids long. The germline V gene encodes CDR1 SGHTA and CDR2 FQGNSA.

J is TRBJ1-2 and V is TRBV20-1, with D unclear. The CDR3 runs to 11 residues. The V end was cut by 5 bases, the J end by 6 bases, with 10 bases between. Germline V gene lookup returns CDR1 DFQATT and CDR2 SNEGSKA (reference sequence). The CDR3 loop is CSARRLDGYTF. The CDR3 DNA is TGCAGTGCTCGTAGACTGGATGGCTACACCTTC.

The CDR3 region has the DNA TGTGCCAGTAGTATTCTGGGACACTACAATGAGCAGTTCTTC. It encodes CASSILGHYNEQFF. The chain couples TRBV19 to TRBJ2-1; D may be TRBD1 (6 bases). Per germline, CDR1 LNHDA and CDR2 SQIVND (reference sequence). Trimming cost V 3 bases and J 3 bases, with 9 bases left between them. The CDR3 loop spans 14 amino acids.

This clone was found many times. This rearrangement joins TRBV9 to TRBJ2-2; maybe TRBD2 (5 bases). The CDR3 consists of 13 residues. V gave up 4 bases and J gave up 5 bases, with 9 bases separating them. CDR1 and CDR2 (germline): SGDLS, YYNGEE. CDR3 sequence (DNA): TGTGCCAGCAGCCGAGGACTGACCGGGGAGCTGTTTTTT. This translates into CASSRGLTGELFF. Looking up the rest from reference TRBV9 and TRBJ2-2 gives the full variable domain: DSGVTQTPKHLITATGQRVTLRCSPRSGDLSVYWYQQSLDQGLQFLIQYYNGEERAKGNILERFSAQQFPDLHSELNLSSLELGDSALYFCASSRGLTGELFFGEGSRLTVL.

This rearrangement joins TRBV29-1 to TRBJ2-5, with 10 positions matching TRBD2. V gave up 3 bases and J gave up 5 bases; unmatched junction bases: 12. Germline-derived CDR1 and CDR2 are SQVTM and ANQGSEA. This CDR3 spans 16 amino acids. The CDR3 is CSVDEASGSPRETQYF. In DNA form, the CDR3 reads TGCAGCGTTGACGAAGCTAGCGGGAGTCCCCGTGAGACCCAGTACTTC. Using reference TRBV29-1 and TRBJ2-5 for the parts outside the CDR3, the full variable domain is SAVISQKPSRDICQRGTSLTIQCQVDSQVTMMFWYRQQPGQSLTLIATANQGSEATYESGFVIDKFPISRPNLTFSTLTVSNMSPEDSSIYLCSVDEASGSPRETQYFGPGTRLLVL.

The chain carries TRBV7-9 and TRBJ2-2, with 8 positions matching TRBD2. The V and J ends lost 5 bases and 7 bases, in that order; junction bases with no gene match: 6. CDR1 is SEHNR and CDR2 is FQNEAQ in the germline V gene (reference sequence). The CDR3 is 14 amino acids. As DNA, the CDR3 is TGTGCCAGCAGCCAGAGCGGGAGCGGCGGGGAGCTGTTTTTT. It codes for CASSQSGSGGELFF.

This sequence joins TRBV7-2 and TRBJ2-3, with TRBD2 matching over 11 bases. There are 16 residues in the CDR3. The V gene's germline CDR1 is SGHTA and CDR2 FQGNSA. V lost 2 bases and J lost 5; bases outside the gene matches: 6. The CDR3 DNA reads as TGTGCCAGCAGCTTAAGGGGGACTAGCGGTAAAGATACGCAGTATTTT. Protein sequence: CASSLRGTSGKDTQYF.

The J gene is TRBJ1-2, the V gene TRBV4-3; perhaps TRBD1 as D (5 bases). CDR1 LGHNA and CDR2 YSLEER come from the germline V gene. The CDR3 totals 14 residues. V dropped 0 bases and J dropped 4 bases, with 9 bases sitting between them. As DNA, the CDR3 is TGCGCCAGCAGCCAAGAGGTTGGGGGCTATGGCTACACCTTC. Protein product: CASSQEVGGYGYTF.